The 25 T cell receptor beta chains in this list originate from one sample, sequenced in a study of CD8+ T cells in alopecia areata. Indicated treatment: oral pan-JAK inhibitor, 5-10 mg twice daily. It was cDNA, reverse transcribed from extracted RNA, that served as the sequencing template. Clones were sequenced by immunoSEQ multiplex PCR, and TCRdb holds only the in-frame ones, with some missing. The table shows about 140,000 clones, with about 88% occurring only once. This material consisted of CD8+ T cells sorted from blood, taken at week 4, from a patient treated with tofacitinib. Source of these receptors: a human donor with alopecia areata.

The rearrangement links TRBV6-5 to TRBJ2-1; no clear D. Germline CDR1 MNHEY, CDR2 SVGAGI. The V end lost 4 bases, the J end lost 0 bases, and 7 bases lay between the germline ends. The CDR3 has 14 amino acids. CDR3 nucleotides: TGTGCCAGCAGTTTAGAGAGCTCCTACAATGAGCAGTTCTTC. Protein: CASSLESSYNEQFF.

The chain uses TRBV11-3 and TRBJ2-1; D uncertain. Germline lookup yields CDR1 SGHNT and CDR2 YENEEA. The CDR3 covers 13 residues. V was clipped by 0 bases and J by 9 bases, with 9 bases between them. In DNA, the CDR3 is TGTGCCAGCAGCTTAGACAGTCCGGGTGAGCAGTTCTTC. Translated: CASSLDSPGEQFF.

The sample holds a few counts of this clone. The chain is built from TRBV27 and TRBJ2-7; tentative D call: TRBD1 (5 bases). This CDR3 is built from 14 residues. Germline V gives CDR1 MNHEY, CDR2 SMNVEV (reference sequence). V lost 0 bases and J 7 bases, leaving 13 bases between the germline ends. CDR3 in amino acids: CASSLSSRAGEQYF. As DNA, the CDR3 is TGTGCCAGCAGTTTATCGTCCAGGGCAGGAGAGCAGTACTTC.

The chain carries TRBV9 and TRBJ2-3, with no clear D. The CDR3 runs 14 residues. The V and J ends lost 0 bases and 2 bases respectively, with 7 bases between them. The germline V gene encodes CDR1 SGDLS and CDR2 YYNGEE. The CDR3 protein is CASSVETYTDTQYF. The CDR3 bases are TGTGCCAGCAGCGTAGAAACTTACACAGATACGCAGTATTTT.

This chain connects TRBV2 to TRBJ2-1; D uncertain. CDR3 length: 13 residues. Germline CDR1 reads SNHLY; CDR2 reads FYNNEI. The V end lost 7 bases, the J end lost 3 bases, and 10 bases lay between the germline ends. CDR3 protein: CASIPAVYNEQFF. The CDR3 DNA sequence: TGTGCCAGCATTCCGGCGGTCTACAATGAGCAGTTCTTC.

The V and J genes are TRBV27 and TRBJ1-2; 9 nucleotides match TRBD1. The germline CDR1 and CDR2 sequences are MNHEY and SMNVEV (reference sequence). The CDR3 covers 13 residues. V was clipped by 5 bases and J by 5 bases; unmatched bases: 3. In DNA, the CDR3 is TGTGCCAGCAGTCCGACAGGGGGATATGGCTACACCTTC. Amino acids: CASSPTGGYGYTF.

V and J are TRBV19 and TRBJ1-6; 8 bases align to TRBD1. V gave up 7 bases and J gave up 8 bases; unmatched junction bases: 7. This CDR3 has 14 residues. Per the germline V gene, CDR1 is LNHDA and CDR2 is SQIVND (reference sequence). CDR3 DNA: TGTGCCAGTACCCCAGGGGGCGAATATTCACCCCTCCACTTT. Encoded protein: CASTPGGEYSPLHF.

Here the CDR3 reads CSVELGDSAYEQYF. CDR3 DNA sequence: TGCAGCGTTGAACTCGGGGATTCTGCCTACGAGCAGTACTTC. The chain has TRBV29-1 and TRBJ2-7; tentative D call: TRBD2 (5 bases). The CDR3 has 14 amino acids. The germline gives CDR1 SQVTM, CDR2 ANQGSEA. Trimming pared 2 bases from V and 2 bases from J, leaving 13 bases between.

The CDR3 region is CASSLDVAGSKTDTQYF. The DNA of the CDR3 is TGTGCCAGCAGCTTAGATGTAGCGGGGAGTAAAACAGATACGCAGTATTTT. The chain combines TRBV11-2 with TRBJ2-3; 8 bases align to TRBD2. V lost 0 bases to trimming and J lost 3 bases; unmatched junction nucleotides: 8. Germline CDR1 reads SGHAT; CDR2 reads FQNNGV. There are 17 residues in the CDR3.

This chain joins TRBV21-1 and TRBJ2-6; the table's TRBD1 call for D was not verified on the DNA. TRBV21-1 is a pseudogene. The CDR3 totals 19 residues. In nucleotides, the CDR3 is TGTGCCAGCAGCAAAGCGCTTTCCAGTACCCGTCCTGGGGCCAACGTCCTGACTTTC. This gives the protein CASSKALSSTRPGANVLTF.

The V gene is TRBV27, the J gene TRBJ2-7; 7 nucleotides match TRBD2. CDR1 and CDR2 from the germline V gene are MNHEY and SMNVEV (reference sequence). The CDR3 covers 15 residues. With V trimmed by 7 bases and J by 2 bases, 11 bases remained unmatched. DNA of the CDR3: TGTGCCAGCACCTTCGGGTCTAGCGGCACCTACGAGCAGTACTTC. It specifies CASTFGSSGTYEQYF.

Here the CDR3 reads CASSLVLAQTQYF. The CDR3 DNA sequence: TGTGCCAGCAGCTTAGTCCTCGCGCAGACCCAGTACTTC. The genes are TRBV7-9 and TRBJ2-5; no clear D gene. This CDR3 is built from 13 residues. V gave up 1 base and J gave up 6 bases, with 9 bases separating them. Germline V gene lookup returns CDR1 SEHNR and CDR2 FQNEAQ (reference sequence).

V and J are TRBV25-1 and TRBJ2-3; no clear D gene. CDR1 MGHDK and CDR2 SYGVNS come from the germline V gene. V lost 6 bases to trimming and J lost 0 bases, with 7 bases between them. This CDR3 is built from 13 residues. CDR3 coding DNA: TGTGCCAGCAGCATCACTAGCACAGATACGCAGTATTTT. Its translation is CASSITSTDTQYF. The entire variable domain, with the rest obtained from reference TRBV25-1 and TRBJ2-3, is as follows: EADIYQTPRYLVIGTGKKITLECSQTMGHDKMYWYQQDPGMELHLIHYSYGVNSTEKGDLSSESTVSRIRTEHFPLTLESARPSHTSQYLCASSITSTDTQYFGPGTRLTVL.

The chain is built from TRBV5-6 and TRBJ2-7; tentative D call: TRBD1 (5 bases). The germline V gene has CDR1 SGHDT and CDR2 YYEEEE. Trimming removed 0 bases at V and 4 bases at J, with 5 bases between. The CDR3 has 12 amino acids. The DNA of the CDR3 is TGTGCCAGCAGCTTGGGACAGTACGAGCAGTACTTC. Its protein product is CASSLGQYEQYF.

The genes are TRBV27 and TRBJ1-1, with TRBD1 identical over 8 bases. The germline CDR1 and CDR2 sequences are MNHEY and SMNVEV (reference sequence). Trimming cost V 5 bases and J 4 bases; bases outside gene matches: 9. There are 15 residues in the CDR3. CDR3 loop: CASSLMWTGTTEAFF. CDR3 nucleotides: TGTGCCAGCAGTCTAATGTGGACAGGGACCACTGAAGCTTTCTTT.

The rearrangement joins TRBV27 to TRBJ2-7, with 7 bases lining up with TRBD2. The germline CDR1 and CDR2 sequences are MNHEY and SMNVEV (reference sequence). V dropped 7 bases and J dropped 2; count of bases not matched to a gene: 5. The CDR3 is made up of 13 amino acids. DNA for the CDR3: TGTGCCAGCACGGGAGGAGGGGCCTACGAGCAGTACTTC. Its protein is CASTGGGAYEQYF.

The chain links TRBV27 to TRBJ2-7, with D possibly being TRBD1 (5 bases). CDR1 MNHEY and CDR2 SMNVEV come from the germline V gene (reference sequence). V gave up 0 bases and J gave up 2 bases, with 11 bases separating them. The CDR3 runs 15 residues. CDR3 coding DNA: TGTGCCAGCAGTTTATCCCAAGCAGGGCCCTACGAGCAGTACTTC. This sequence encodes CASSLSQAGPYEQYF.

The chain has TRBV9 and TRBJ1-3; D is uncertain. V gave up 3 bases and J gave up 4 bases, with 8 bases separating them. Germline V gene data show CDR1 as SGDLS and CDR2 as YYNGEE. The CDR3 covers 13 residues. CDR3 sequence: CASSEPTGNTIYF. The CDR3 coding sequence is TGTGCCAGCAGCGAGCCAACCGGAAACACCATATATTTT.

The chain employs TRBV2 and TRBJ2-7; a weak D match, TRBD1 (6 bases). CDR3 length equals 13 residues. V was shortened by 6 bases and J by 3 bases, with 12 bases between the two germline ends. Germline V gives CDR1 SNHLY, CDR2 FYNNEI. CDR3 DNA: TGTGCCAGCAGCACCTACAGGGACTACGAGCAGTACTTC. The encoded protein is CASSTYRDYEQYF.

The V gene is TRBV4-1, the J gene TRBJ2-2, with 15 bases aligning to TRBD2. The CDR3 consists of 20 residues. CDR1 is MGHRA, CDR2 YSYEKL, per germline. V shed 4 bases, J shed 6 bases, and the junction held 15 bases outside the gene matches. CDR3 nucleotide sequence: TGCGCCAGCAGCCTGCATAACCTCGGGACTAGCGGGAGGAGGGCCGGGGAGCTGTTTTTT. This encodes CASSLHNLGTSGRRAGELFF.

The J gene is TRBJ1-3, the V gene TRBV27; the match to TRBD1 covers 8 bases. Germline V gene lookup returns CDR1 MNHEY and CDR2 SMNVEV (reference sequence). Trimming took 4 bases from V and 4 from J; bases not matched to a gene: 6. The CDR3 contains 15 residues. CDR3: CASSSDRQGGNTIYF. The CDR3 DNA sequence: TGTGCCAGCAGTTCCGACCGACAGGGGGGAAACACCATATATTTT.

The chain links TRBV7-8 to TRBJ2-7; a weak D match, TRBD1 (5 bases). This CDR3 region has 14 residues. Germline CDR1 SGHVS, CDR2 FQNEAQ. Trimming cost V 5 bases and J 6 bases, with 17 bases left between them. CDR3 residues: CASSPRGRVFEQYF. CDR3 in DNA: TGTGCCAGCAGCCCCCGTGGCAGGGTATTCGAGCAGTACTTC.

On this clone: Other nucleotide sequences from this sample produce the same CDR3. This chain connects TRBV29-1 to TRBJ2-1, with 7 positions matching TRBD1. Per the germline V gene, CDR1 is SQVTM and CDR2 is ANQGSEA. The CDR3 contains 13 residues. J lost 3 bases, V lost 5 bases, and 4 bases had no gene match. The CDR3 nucleotides read TGCAGCGTTTTCCGGGACAGCTACAATGAGCAGTTCTTC. Translated, it gives CSVFRDSYNEQFF.

J is TRBJ1-5 and V is TRBV30; D is perhaps TRBD1 (5 bases). Germline CDR1 is GTSNPN and CDR2 is SVGIG (reference sequence). The CDR3 sequence is 14 residues long. V lost 2 bases and J lost 4, with 12 bases in between. The CDR3 loop is CAWSRGGRNQPQHF. The CDR3 DNA reads TGTGCCTGGAGTCGGGGGGGACGGAATCAGCCCCAGCATTTT.

This sequence joins TRBV29-1 and TRBJ2-7; 9 bases match TRBD2. The CDR3 has 16 amino acids. Germline V gene lookup returns CDR1 SQVTM and CDR2 ANQGSEA. V shed 0 bases and J 3 bases; nucleotides not matched to a gene: 9. The CDR3 bases are TGCAGCGTTGAAGAGGTGACTAGCGGAATGTTCTACGAGCAGTACTTC. It codes for CSVEEVTSGMFYEQYF.